This T cell receptor (beta chain) was sequenced for a study of blood T cell repertoires in COVID-19. Study overall: T cells, B-cell-depleted T cells, or PBMCs provided the cDNA or gDNA that served as material.

Symptom resolution, clearance, or two negative PCRs marked the recovered donors of Cohort 3. The assay was immunoSEQ multiplex PCR, and TCRdb's table has in-frame clones only and misses some. The sample consists of more than 250,000 clones, 70% to 90% of them appearing once. Germline CDR1 ENHRY, CDR2 SYGVKD. V was pared by 7 bases and J by 8 bases, with 13 bases of the junction left unmatched. The CDR3 is 15 amino acids. The clonotype originates from a woman in her twenties or thirties who had recovered from COVID-19. J is TRBJ2-3 and V is TRBV10-3; 9 nucleotides line up with TRBD1. Sequenced: PBMCs or T cells enriched from blood (not recorded which). The CDR3 loop reads CAINSGTGLSITQYF. CDR3 coding DNA: TGTGCCATCAACTCCGGGACAGGGTTGTCCATTACGCAGTATTTT.